The source of this TCR beta chain is a study of blood T cell repertoires in COVID-19. Study context: Researchers got acute and convalescent COVID-19 samples from the United States, Italy and Spain. PBMCs, B-cell-depleted T cells, or T cells were the source of the cDNA or gDNA that made up the material.

CDR3 length equals 17 residues. The J segment lost 2 bases and the V segment lost 3 bases, leaving 14 bases of the junction unmatched. Germline V lookup: CDR1 SGHTS, CDR2 YDEGEE. Authors' processing steps: Nucleated cell number was recorded as an estimate derived from reference gene primer amplification. Libraries were prepared by immunoSEQ multiplex PCR; TCRdb keeps only in-frame clonotypes and omits some of them. From that table come the V and J calls and clone size; the DNA was used to work out D and trimming. The sample includes about 210,000 clones, approximately 86% of them seen just once. This chain connects TRBV5-8 to TRBJ2-7, with 7 nucleotides matching TRBD2. Source material: peripheral blood. This receptor was taken from a middle-aged man with acute or convalescent COVID-19. CDR3 in amino acids: CASSSPTTSDLAYEQYF. In DNA, the CDR3 is TGTGCCAGCAGCTCCCCCACTACTAGCGACCTCGCCTACGAGCAGTACTTC.